One TCR beta chain is described in this entry. Seattle participants joined during active infection and were tracked over time. How the authors handled the data: Amplifying reference gene primers gave estimates of nucleated cell counts. The repertoire was sequenced with immunoSEQ multiplex PCR; TCRdb's copy has only in-frame clones and lacks some. Clone size and the V and J calls come from that table; the DNA yielded D and trimming. The table has 89,000 or so clones, approximately 88% seen once; the top ten hold roughly 2.6%. The CDR3 loop spans 16 amino acids. Germline assignment: CDR1 LGHDT and CDR2 YNNKEL (reference sequence). V was cut by 4 bases and J by 4 bases, with 18 bases left in between. The data stem from a study of blood T cell repertoires in COVID-19. Study in general: Sources were T cells, B-cell-depleted T cells, or PBMCs; the material itself was cDNA or gDNA.

The sequence derives from a man aged 50 or older with COVID-19, enrolled during active disease. V and J are TRBV3-1 (or the pseudogene TRBV3-2) and TRBJ2-3; D may be TRBD1 (6 bases). Source material: peripheral blood. The CDR3, as DNA: TGTGCCAGCAGCCGACAATTGTTGGGGGCCGCAGATACGCAGTATTTT. Protein: CASSRQLLGAADTQYF.